Below are 18 T cell receptor beta chains sequenced from a single sample in a study of T cells in Graves' hyperthyroidism and ophthalmopathy. Amplification of TCR beta CDR3 regions used RNA as the template. The HTBI set primed first-round TCR CDR3 RT-PCR. TCRdb ran MiXCR on the multiplex PCR reads and lists one entry per CDR3 protein. The sample carries approximately 590,000 distinct CDR3 sequences, about a sixth recorded once. Material: blood. The receptors were sampled from a woman younger than 45 with Graves' hyperthyroidism.

Points on this clonotype: At one of its ends the junction is not consistent with the germline gene, which may arise from a read error. The chain combines TRBV20-1 with TRBJ2-2, with 9 bases that match TRBD1. Germline values: CDR1 DFQATT, CDR2 SNEGSKA (reference sequence). This CDR3 has 13 amino acids. The CDR3 sequence is CGASGTGTGELFF. The CDR3 coding sequence is TGCGGTGCTAGTGGGACAGGGACCGGGGAGCTGTTTTTT.

This clonotype was found many times. The chain has TRBV10-3 and TRBJ2-7; 7 bases line up with TRBD2. This CDR3 region has 15 residues. The junction had 9 bases not matched to a gene; V was cut back by 6 bases and J by 1 base. Germline V CDR1 and CDR2: ENHRY, SYGVKD. The CDR3 here is CAIREGQGGSYEQYF. The CDR3 coding sequence is TGTGCCATCAGGGAGGGGCAGGGAGGGTCCTACGAGCAGTACTTC.

This rearrangement joins TRBV10-2 to TRBJ2-6; 13 bases are a match to TRBD2. The trim removed 6 bases at V and 0 bases at J, leaving 5 bases unmatched. This CDR3 contains 18 residues. CDR1 is WSHSY and CDR2 is SAAADI in the germline V gene. The DNA of the CDR3 is TGCGCCAGCAGCATTGGACTAGCGGGAGTCTCTGGGGCCAACGTCCTGACTTTC. It is translated as CASSIGLAGVSGANVLTF.

This clonotype occurred a few times. This chain uses TRBV7-9 with TRBJ1-2; tentative D call: TRBD1 (6 bases). The V gene's germline CDR1 is SEHNR and CDR2 FQNEAQ (reference sequence). The length of the CDR3 is 13 residues. V was cut by 5 bases and J by 6 bases, with 13 bases left in between. This chain's CDR3 is CASSLQGTHGYTF. The CDR3 nucleotides read TGTGCCAGCAGCCTACAGGGAACCCATGGCTACACCTTC.

This clonotype came up many times. The rearrangement joins TRBV7-6 to TRBJ2-2; 11 nucleotides agree with TRBD1. CDR1 is SGHVS and CDR2 is FNYEAQ in the germline V gene. J was trimmed by 4 bases and V by 0 bases; bases with no gene match: 1. This CDR3 is built from 16 residues. This CDR3 is CASSLAGQGATGELFF. The CDR3 nucleotides read TGTGCCAGCAGCTTAGCTGGACAGGGGGCCACCGGGGAGCTGTTTTTT.

This clonotype was found a few times. The chain uses TRBV7-8 and TRBJ2-7; no firm D call. Trimming took off 1 base at V and 3 bases at J, with 10 bases between the two ends. The CDR3 runs to 14 residues. The germline V gene encodes CDR1 SGHVS and CDR2 FQNEAQ. CDR3 DNA sequence: TGTGCCAGCAGCTTAGACGAGGAATACTACGAGCAGTACTTC. Amino acids: CASSLDEEYYEQYF.

This clonotype was recorded many times. The rearrangement links TRBV28 to TRBJ1-4; D is uncertain. Trimming left V 1 base short and J 6 bases short, with 12 bases between. This CDR3 is built from 15 residues. CDR1 and CDR2 (germline): MDHEN, SYDVKM. For the CDR3, the DNA is TGTGCCAGCAGTTTATCGACCGTAGAGTATGAAAAACTGTTTTTT. It is translated as CASSLSTVEYEKLFF.

This clonotype was picked up many times. This rearrangement joins TRBV2 to TRBJ2-1; 12 bases match TRBD2. The CDR3 is made up of 17 amino acids. The ends lost 4 bases at V and 8 bases at J; junction bases unmatched: 12. Germline V gene lookup returns CDR1 SNHLY and CDR2 FYNNEI. DNA of the CDR3: TGTGCCAGCAGTGGGTTCCTAGCGGGGGGGGTCTTCGATGAGCAGTTCTTC. Translating gives CASSGFLAGGVFDEQFF.

The rearrangement links TRBV7-3 to TRBJ2-3; weak D call: TRBD2 (5 bases). CDR1 is SGHTA, CDR2 FQGTGA, per germline. The V gene lost 5 bases and the J gene lost 1 base, with 13 bases spanning the gap. The CDR3 is 15 residues long. CDR3 nucleotide sequence: TGTGCCAGCAGCCCGATAGGAGCGGGCACAGATACGCAGTATTTT. Amino acids: CASSPIGAGTDTQYF.

The chain uses TRBV19 and TRBJ2-1, with D perhaps TRBD1 (5 bases). V was trimmed by 3 bases and J by 7 bases, leaving 13 bases between them. Germline V CDR1 and CDR2: LNHDA, SQIVND (reference sequence). CDR3 size: 14 residues. The CDR3 region has the DNA TGTGCCAGTAGTATTAGAAGGGGTAGTAATGAGCAGTTCTTC. Protein sequence: CASSIRRGSNEQFF.

As concerns this clonotype: This may be a read error: a much more frequent sequence differs by one nucleotide. V is TRBV20-1 and J is TRBJ2-3; perhaps TRBD2 as D (6 bases). Germline lookup yields CDR1 DFQATT and CDR2 SNEGSKA (reference sequence). The CDR3 is 15 amino acids. DNA for the CDR3: TGCAATGCTAGTTCTGGGTGGGGGGTCACAGATACGCAGTATTTT. Translating gives CNASSGWGVTDTQYF.

The table lists this clonotype with a few counts. The chain links TRBV6-2 or TRBV6-3 to TRBJ2-7; 8 nucleotides align to TRBD2. Germline V CDR1 and CDR2: MNHEY, SVGEGT. V trimming: 3 bases; J trimming: 4 bases; junction bases outside the gene matches: 8. CDR3 size: 15 residues. The CDR3 DNA reads as TGTGCCAGCAGTTATGCGCTAGCGGGTTTATACGAGCAGTACTTC. It encodes CASSYALAGLYEQYF.

This clonotype has just a few counts. The chain couples TRBV27 to TRBJ1-6; TRBD1 might be the D (5 bases). With 9 bases removed from V and 7 bases from J, the gap between germline ends came to 16 bases. The CDR3 loop spans 14 amino acids. Germline CDR1 MNHEY, CDR2 SMNVEV (reference sequence). The CDR3: CASKTGTPNSPLHF. CDR3 coding DNA: TGTGCCAGTAAAACCGGGACGCCGAATTCACCCCTCCACTTT.

This clonotype came up many times. The chain combines TRBV5-1 with TRBJ2-1; D is unclear. Trimming cost V 4 bases and J 4 bases, with 6 bases left between them. Germline assignment: CDR1 SGHRS and CDR2 YFSETQ. This CDR3 comprises 12 residues. The CDR3 DNA sequence: TGCGCCAGCAGCATAGGATACAATGAGCAGTTCTTC. Translating gives CASSIGYNEQFF.

This clonotype was seen only a few times. The rearrangement joins TRBV10-3 to TRBJ2-2, with 8 bases matching TRBD1. This CDR3 is 15 amino acids long. Germline assignment: CDR1 ENHRY and CDR2 SYGVKD. V was clipped by 5 bases and J by 6 bases; unmatched bases: 8. This CDR3 is CAISTTGEMAGELFF. The CDR3 region has the DNA TGTGCCATCAGTACGACAGGGGAGATGGCCGGGGAGCTGTTTTTT.

The chain is built from TRBV19 and TRBJ1-2, with D perhaps TRBD1 (5 bases). V lost 7 bases, J lost 2 bases, and 29 bases lay in between. Germline V gene sequence: CDR1 LNHDA, CDR2 SQIVND (reference sequence). This CDR3 region has 19 residues. This chain's CDR3 is CASIDKASGTLGENYGYTF. The CDR3 DNA reads TGTGCCAGTATCGACAAAGCTTCCGGGACCCTCGGAGAGAACTATGGCTACACCTTC. The variable domain in full, completed from reference TRBV19 and TRBJ1-2, reads DGGITQSPKYLFRKEGQNVTLSCEQNLNHDAMYWYRQDPGQGLRLIYYSQIVNDFQKGDIAEGYSVSREKKESFPLTVTSAQKNPTAFYLCASIDKASGTLGENYGYTFGSGTRLTVV.

The chain links TRBV19 to TRBJ2-1, with D possibly being TRBD1 (7 bases). The CDR3 has 16 residues. V lost 3 bases to trimming and J lost 6 bases, with 18 bases between them. CDR1 and CDR2 from the germline V gene are LNHDA and SQIVND (reference sequence). In DNA, the CDR3 is TGTGCCAGTAGTATGCGGGTGGCAGGGGGGTTCAATGAGCAGTTCTTC. Encoded protein: CASSMRVAGGFNEQFF.

CDR3 sequence reads: CASNDNEGGYTF. CDR3 in DNA: TGTGCCAGCAATGACAACGAGGGGGGCTACACCTTC. The chain uses TRBV2 and TRBJ1-2; the D gene is possibly TRBD1 (5 bases). This CDR3 has 12 residues. V was cut by 7 bases and J by 8 bases, with 14 bases left in between. CDR1 is SNHLY, CDR2 FYNNEI, per germline.